The 11 T cell receptor beta chains in this list originate from one sample, sequenced in a study of blood T cell repertoires in COVID-19 (dated by TCRdb to the early 2020s). To prepare the library, the immunoSEQ multiplex PCR assay was applied. What TCRdb holds here is the immuneACCESS table cut down to in-frame rearrangements. Part of the clones is not present; checked against another copy, under half of the missing clones reflect an unresolved V gene, and the others are unexplained. The sample table contains 140,000 or so clones; only one count was recorded for 87% of them. Over 0.85% of the sample rests with the top ten. Sequencing was done on a sample of peripheral blood. All receptors come from a woman in her fifties or sixties with acute or convalescent COVID-19.

The rearrangement links TRBV7-3 to TRBJ1-3; TRBD1 might be the D (5 bases). CDR1 and CDR2 from the germline V gene are SGHTA and FQGTGA. Trimming removed 2 bases from V and 4 bases from J, with 9 bases in between. This CDR3 is built from 14 residues. CDR3 in amino acids: CASSLAGGGNTIYF. CDR3 coding DNA: TGTGCCAGCAGCTTAGCGGGGGGAGGAAACACCATATATTTT.

The chain recombines TRBV6-5 with TRBJ1-1; D remains unclear. Per the germline V gene, CDR1 is MNHEY and CDR2 is SVGAGI. The CDR3 length is 13 residues. Trimming left V 7 bases short and J 4 bases short, with 13 bases between. The CDR3 region has the DNA TGTGCCAGCAAATTGAACCGGGGCACTGAAGCTTTCTTT. Protein sequence: CASKLNRGTEAFF.

CDR3 in DNA: TGCGCCAGCAGCGTGGACAGGGCGGGAGCAGATACGCAGTATTTT. Translated: CASSVDRAGADTQYF. The chain is built from TRBV5-1 and TRBJ2-3, with TRBD1 as a possible D gene (8 bases). With 4 bases removed from V and 4 bases from J, the gap between germline ends came to 16 bases. The V gene's germline CDR1 is SGHRS and CDR2 YFSETQ. The CDR3 sequence is 15 residues long.

This clone was observed a single time. Distinct nucleotide sequences in the sample also encode this CDR3. The chain recombines TRBV30 with TRBJ1-2; no firm D call. This CDR3 is 12 amino acids long. CDR1 and CDR2 (germline): GTSNPN, SVGIG (reference sequence). V was cut by 4 bases and J by 4 bases, with 10 bases left in between. CDR3 loop: CAWNPGSYGYTF. CDR3 nucleotides: TGTGCCTGGAACCCCGGGTCCTATGGCTACACCTTC.

The chain carries TRBV5-1 and TRBJ2-1; TRBD2 agrees at 8 bases. The CDR3 is 16 amino acids. Germline V gene sequence: CDR1 SGHRS, CDR2 YFSETQ. V trimming: 0 bases; J trimming: 5 bases; junction bases outside the gene matches: 7. In DNA form, the CDR3 reads TGCGCCAGCAGCTTGGACGACGGGGGGGTAGACAATGAGCAGTTCTTC. It codes for CASSLDDGGVDNEQFF.

V and J are TRBV5-6 and TRBJ1-5; unclear D gene. V was shortened by 1 base and J by 6 bases, with 14 bases between the two germline ends. Per the germline V gene, CDR1 is SGHDT and CDR2 is YYEEEE. The CDR3 is 15 amino acids. As DNA, the CDR3 is TGTGCCAGCAGCTTGTGGGAGCGGGTAGTTCAGCCCCAGCATTTT. Its translation is CASSLWERVVQPQHF.

The rearrangement uses TRBV2 and TRBJ1-5, with D uncertain. V dropped 2 bases and J dropped 7 bases, with 12 bases sitting between them. This CDR3 is built from 14 residues. Germline V gives CDR1 SNHLY, CDR2 FYNNEI. The CDR3 here is CASSEIGVRQPQHF. The CDR3 nucleotides read TGTGCCAGCAGTGAAATCGGGGTACGGCAGCCCCAGCATTTT.

J is TRBJ2-7 and V is TRBV6-6, with 7 bases aligning to TRBD1. CDR3 size: 13 residues. Germline V lookup: CDR1 MNHNY, CDR2 SVGAGI (reference sequence). The V segment lost 7 bases and the J segment 1 base; nucleotides outside the gene matches: 4. The DNA of the CDR3 is TGTGCCAGCATTCCGGGACAGTCCTACGAGCAGTACTTC. This codes for CASIPGQSYEQYF.

The chain combines TRBV6-5 with TRBJ1-2; 9 bases fit TRBD1. The ends lost 6 bases at V and 2 bases at J; junction bases unmatched: 1. The CDR3 has 13 residues. Looked up from germline, CDR1 is MNHEY and CDR2 is SVGAGI. CDR3 in DNA: TGTGCCAGCAGAGGGACAGGGAACTATGGCTACACCTTC. Translation gives CASRGTGNYGYTF.

The chain combines TRBV24-1 with TRBJ2-7; D not certain. The germline CDR1 and CDR2 sequences are KGHDR and SFDVKD. CDR3 size: 13 residues. V gave up 4 bases and J gave up 3 bases, with 9 bases separating them. The CDR3 reads CATSEKHIYEQYF. In nucleotides, the CDR3 is TGTGCCACCAGTGAAAAACACATCTACGAGCAGTACTTC.

This chain uses TRBV30 with TRBJ2-3; 8 nucleotides line up with TRBD2. This CDR3 comprises 15 residues. Trimming removed 3 bases from V and 1 base from J; junction bases left unmatched: 6. Germline V gives CDR1 GTSNPN, CDR2 SVGIG (reference sequence). The CDR3 coding sequence is TGTGCCTGGAGCAGAATAGCGGGGCGCACAGATACGCAGTATTTT. It codes for CAWSRIAGRTDTQYF.